Described below is a single T cell receptor beta chain sequence and its context. Its specificity is unknown. The protocol was immunoSEQ multiplex PCR, while the TCRdb copy is restricted to in-frame clones and leaves out a portion. The sample shows about 100,000 clones, around 95% of them seen only once. The data were obtained in a study of siplizumab effects on memory and regulatory T cells. The V and J ends lost 5 bases and 3 bases, in that order; junction bases with no gene match: 8. Per germline, CDR1 MNHNY and CDR2 SVGAGI (reference sequence). The CDR3 length is 16 residues. Broader study findings: A minor share of alloreactive clones matched unstimulated subsets.

This chain connects TRBV6-6 to TRBJ2-4; 9 positions agree with TRBD1. Material: Tregs sorted from blood. This sequence was found in a human donor in good health. The CDR3: CASSPQGQGLKNIQYF. The CDR3 DNA reads TGTGCCAGCAGTCCACAGGGACAGGGCCTCAAAAACATTCAGTACTTC.